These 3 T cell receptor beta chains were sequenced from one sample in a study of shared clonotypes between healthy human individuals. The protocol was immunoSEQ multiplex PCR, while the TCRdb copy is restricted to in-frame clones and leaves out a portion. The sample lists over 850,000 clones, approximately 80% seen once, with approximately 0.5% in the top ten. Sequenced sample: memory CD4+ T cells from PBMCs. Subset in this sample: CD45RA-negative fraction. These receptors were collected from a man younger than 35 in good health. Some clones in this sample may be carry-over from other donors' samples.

This CDR3 is CASSEGPYGRESYEQYF. The DNA for the CDR3 is TGCGCCAGCAGTGAAGGTCCCTATGGGCGCGAGTCCTACGAGCAGTACTTC. This chain joins TRBV10-1 and TRBJ2-7; D is undetermined. The CDR3 consists of 17 residues. Between the trimmed V and J ends, which lost 3 bases and 1 base, there was a span of 19 bases. Germline CDR1 is WNHNN and CDR2 is SYGVQD (reference sequence).

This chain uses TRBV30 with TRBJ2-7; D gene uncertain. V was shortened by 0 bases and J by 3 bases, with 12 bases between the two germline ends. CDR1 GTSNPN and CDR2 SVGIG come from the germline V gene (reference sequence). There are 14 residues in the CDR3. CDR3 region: CAWSVPGYVYEQYF. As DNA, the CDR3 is TGTGCCTGGAGTGTACCCGGGTACGTCTACGAGCAGTACTTC.

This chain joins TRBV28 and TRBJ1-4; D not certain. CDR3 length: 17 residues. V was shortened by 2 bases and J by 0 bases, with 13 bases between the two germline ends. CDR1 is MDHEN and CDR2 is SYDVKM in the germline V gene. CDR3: CASSLPLRRSTNEKLFF. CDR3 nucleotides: TGTGCCAGCAGTTTACCCCTACGACGGTCAACTAATGAAAAACTGTTTTTT.